The rows below give T cell receptor beta chains drawn from one sample of a study of blood T cell repertoires in COVID-19. Sequencing used immunoSEQ multiplex PCR; TCRdb keeps in-frame clones, though not all of them. The sample shows hundreds of thousands of clones, roughly 86% of them seen only once. Sequencing was done on a sample of peripheral blood. Receptors originate from a woman in her 70s with COVID-19, enrolled during active disease. Both conserved end residues are part of each CDR3. A D gene is named only where the DNA matches it firmly. The size entry is marked missing in some rows and otherwise reads once, few, many or a size class.

>NA|TRBV7-9|NA|TRBJ2-7
TGTGCCAGCAGCTTAGATTGGGGCACCGCCTACGAGCAGTACTTC
CASSLDWGTAYEQYF
>NA|TRBV10-3|TRBD1|TRBJ1-1
TGTGCCACTCAACTCTCTCCGGGACAGGGGGGAATGAACACTGAAGCTTTCTTT
CATQLSPGQGGMNTEAFF
>NA|TRBV7-8|TRBD1|TRBJ2-7
TGTGCCAGCAGCTTAGTTATGGGGACAGGGTCATCCGAGCAGTACTTC
CASSLVMGTGSSEQYF
>NA|TRBV2|NA|TRBJ1-2
TGTGCCAGCAAGGCGGGTAACTATGGCTACACCTTC
CASKAGNYGYTF
>few|TRBV6-1|NA|TRBJ1-6
TGTGCCAGCAGTGAAGCGGGGGGGACCTATAATTCACCCCTCCACTTT
CASSEAGGTYNSPLHF
>NA|TRBV11-2|TRBD1|TRBJ1-2
TGTGCCAGCAGCTTGGGCAGGGGGGAGAGTGGCTACACCTTC
CASSLGRGESGYTF
>NA|TRBV21-1|NA|TRBJ2-7
TGTGCCAGCAGCAGTTCTGCCCCCTACTACGAGCAGTACTTC
CASSSSAPYYEQYF
>NA|TRBV15|TRBD2|TRBJ2-7
TGTGCCACCAGCAGCCTTGATGGGCGGGGGATCTCCTACGAGCAGTACTTC
CATSSLDGRGISYEQYF
>NA|TRBV30|NA|TRBJ2-7
TGTGCCTGGGGACTTGTCCCCTACGAGCAGTACTTC
CAWGLVPYEQYF
>once|TRBV5-1|TRBD1|TRBJ1-6
TGCGCCAGCAGCGCGGGACCAATAGGGACAGGGGGTAATTCACCCCTCCACTTT
CASSAGPIGTGGNSPLHF
>NA|TRBV4-1|NA|TRBJ1-5
TGCGCCAGCAGCCAATCGGCGGGACTAACCAATCAGCCCCAGCATTTT
CASSQSAGLTNQPQHF
>NA|TRBV9|TRBD1|TRBJ1-2
TGTGCCAGCAGCGGACGGGACAGGCAAGACTATGGCTACACCTTC
CASSGRDRQDYGYTF
>NA|TRBV5-8|TRBD1|TRBJ1-2
TGTGCCAGCAGCTTATTGGACAGGGCGGGCTATGGCTACACCTTC
CASSLLDRAGYGYTF
>many|TRBV18|TRBD1|TRBJ1-2
TGTGCCAGCTCACCCGCCGGGACAGGGGAACCCTATGGCTACACCTTC
CASSPAGTGEPYGYTF
>NA|TRBV20-1|TRBD1|TRBJ2-7
TGCAGTGCTAGTCGTTGGGACAGCGGAACCTACGAGCAGTACTTC
CSASRWDSGTYEQYF
>NA|TRBV12-3/TRBV12-4|NA|TRBJ1-2
TGTGCTGTCCCTCGCGGTCCTAACTATGGCTACACCTTC
CAVPRGPNYGYTF
>NA|TRBV27|TRBD2|TRBJ2-1
TGTGCCAGCTCCGTCGGGACTAGCGGGGGCTATGAGCAGTTCTTC
CASSVGTSGGYEQFF
>NA|TRBV12-3/TRBV12-4|NA|TRBJ1-2
TGTGCCAGCAGTTTAAGATCAGGAGGCGGCTACACCTTC
CASSLRSGGGYTF